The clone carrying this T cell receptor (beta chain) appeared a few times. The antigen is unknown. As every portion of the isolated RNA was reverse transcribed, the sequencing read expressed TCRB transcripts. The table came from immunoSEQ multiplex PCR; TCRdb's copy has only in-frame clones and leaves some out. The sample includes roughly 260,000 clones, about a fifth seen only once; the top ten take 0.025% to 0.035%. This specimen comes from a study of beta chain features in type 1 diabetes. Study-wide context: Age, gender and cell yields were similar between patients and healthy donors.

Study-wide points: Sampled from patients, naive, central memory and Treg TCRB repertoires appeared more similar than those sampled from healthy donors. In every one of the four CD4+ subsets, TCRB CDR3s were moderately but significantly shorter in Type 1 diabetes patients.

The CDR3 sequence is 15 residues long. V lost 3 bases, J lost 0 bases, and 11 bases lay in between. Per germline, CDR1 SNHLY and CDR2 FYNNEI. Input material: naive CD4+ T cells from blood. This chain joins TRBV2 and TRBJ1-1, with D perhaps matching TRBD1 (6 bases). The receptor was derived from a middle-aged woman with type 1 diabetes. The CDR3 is CASSEQGPVNTEAFF. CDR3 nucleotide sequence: TGTGCCAGCAGTGAGCAGGGGCCAGTGAACACTGAAGCTTTCTTT.